Listed below are T cell receptor beta chains from one sample, sequenced in a study of T-cell memory formation after mild COVID-19. One entry per CDR3 protein results from TCRdb running MiXCR on the 5' RACE reads. The table includes about 6,500 distinct CDR3 sequences, 50% to 75% detected once. Material for sequencing was PBMCs or a T cell subset sorted from them (not recorded which). The receptors were gathered from an adult who had mild COVID-19 (a few samples of this study predate the infection). Cell type and time point are not known. CDR3s include the opening cysteine and the closing phenylalanine or tryptophan. Fields, in order: J gene, clone size, D gene, V gene, CDR3 DNA, CDR3 protein. A D gene is named only where the DNA matches it firmly. Expanded clones get a size class; other rows say once, few or many, or leave the size out.

>TRBJ2-3|few|.|TRBV7-2
TGTGCCAGCAGCTTCACAGATACGCAGTATTTT
CASSFTDTQYF
>TRBJ2-2|.|.|TRBV24-1
TGTGCCACCCAGGCTACCTACACCGGGGAGCTGTTTTTT
CATQATYTGELFF
>TRBJ2-1|.|.|TRBV7-6
TGTGCCAGCAGCTTAATAGCGTCCAGGGCTAATGAGCAGTTCTTC
CASSLIASRANEQFF
>TRBJ1-1|few|.|TRBV4-1
TGCGCCAGCAGCCTTATGGCACAGGAGAACACTGAAGCTTTCTTT
CASSLMAQENTEAFF
>TRBJ2-2|few|.|TRBV12-3/TRBV12-4
TGTGCCAGCAGCCCGGGCGGCGCCGGGGAGCTGTTTTTT
CASSPGGAGELFF
>TRBJ1-3|.|TRBD1|TRBV30
TGTGCCTGGAGTGGGGCAGGGGGAACTGGAAACACCATATATTTT
CAWSGAGGTGNTIYF
>TRBJ1-2|medium-sized|.|TRBV12-3/TRBV12-4
TGTGCCAGCACCTGGGGGGTCCTGGGACGTGGCTACACCTTC
CASTWGVLGRGYTF
>TRBJ1-2|medium-sized|.|TRBV2
TGTGCCAGCGGTGAGAAAAACTATGGCTACACCTTC
CASGEKNYGYTF
>TRBJ2-2|medium-sized|.|TRBV18
TGTGCCAGCTCACCAAGGCGGGGAGGACCCTCGAACACCGGGGAGCTGTTTTTT
CASSPRRGGPSNTGELFF
>TRBJ2-7|.|TRBD1|TRBV3-1
TGTGCCAGCAGCCAGACGACGGGACAGAACGAGCAGTACTTC
CASSQTTGQNEQYF
>TRBJ2-7|.|.|TRBV7-2
TGTGCCAGCAGCCCTCGGGGCAGCTACTACGAGCAGTACTTC
CASSPRGSYYEQYF
>TRBJ2-2|.|.|TRBV7-8
TGTGCCAGCAGCAGACGACAGGCGAGGAACACCGGGGAGCTGTTTTTT
CASSRRQARNTGELFF
>TRBJ2-1|.|.|TRBV5-6
TGTGCCAGCAGCCTGTACGAGAGCTCCTACAATGAGCAGTTCTTC
CASSLYESSYNEQFF
>TRBJ1-4|.|.|TRBV2
TGTGCCAGCAGTGAAACGGGTGAAAAACTGTTTTTT
CASSETGEKLFF
>TRBJ2-7|.|.|TRBV4-3
TGCGCCAGCAGCCGCGGACACGGGGACCGCTCCTACGAGCAGTACTTC
CASSRGHGDRSYEQYF
>TRBJ2-7|.|.|TRBV4-1
TGCGCCAGCAGCCAAGTCCCATCCTACGAGCAGTACTTC
CASSQVPSYEQYF
>TRBJ2-1|medium-sized|.|TRBV18
TGTGCCAGCTCACCACTTAGGAATGAGCAGTTCTTC
CASSPLRNEQFF
>TRBJ2-3|.|TRBD1|TRBV7-3
TGTGCCAGCAGCTTACAGGGACAGGGAAGCACAGATACGCAGTATTTT
CASSLQGQGSTDTQYF
>TRBJ2-4|.|.|TRBV27
TGTGCCAGCAGTCGAAAGGGACTAGCCAAAAACATTCAGTACTTC
CASSRKGLAKNIQYF
>TRBJ2-5|.|TRBD1|TRBV5-1
TGCGCCAGCAGCTCGATGGGACAGGGACAAGAGACCCAGTACTTC
CASSSMGQGQETQYF
>TRBJ2-2|medium-sized|.|TRBV6-4
TGTGCCAGCAGTGTTGCACAGGGCGCGAACACCGGGGAGCTGTTTTTT
CASSVAQGANTGELFF
>TRBJ2-3|.|TRBD1|TRBV18
TGTGCCAGCTCACCACCGGGACAGCACACAGATACGCAGTATTTT
CASSPPGQHTDTQYF
>TRBJ2-7|.|TRBD1|TRBV13
TGTGCCAGCAGCATTGACAGGGGCTACGAGCAGTACTTC
CASSIDRGYEQYF
>TRBJ2-1|few|TRBD2|TRBV19
TGTGCCAGTAGTAAGACTAGCGGCTCCTACAATGAGCAGTTCTTC
CASSKTSGSYNEQFF
>TRBJ2-5|.|TRBD2|TRBV5-1
TGCGCCAGCAGCTTGGCCGGACTAGCGGTACCCCAAGAGACCCAGTACTTC
CASSLAGLAVPQETQYF
>TRBJ2-1|.|TRBD2|TRBV5-1
TGCGCCAGCACCACTAGCGGGAGGGCCGATGAGCAGTTCTTC
CASTTSGRADEQFF
>TRBJ1-5|many|.|TRBV28
TGTGCCAGCAGTTCACTTCGGAGCAATCAGCCCCAGCATTTT
CASSSLRSNQPQHF
>TRBJ1-2|medium-sized|.|TRBV18
TGTGCCAGCTCACCAGCTACAATGATCTCCTATGGCTACACCTTC
CASSPATMISYGYTF
>TRBJ2-5|many|TRBD1|TRBV6-2/TRBV6-3
TGTGCCAGCAGTCTTGGACAGGTAGAGACCCAGTACTTC
CASSLGQVETQYF
>TRBJ2-3|medium-sized|TRBD2|TRBV29-1
TGCAGCGTTGCGGAACTAACACCGGGACTAGCGGGAGTTCTCGCAGATACGCAGTATTTT
CSVAELTPGLAGVLADTQYF
>TRBJ2-1|.|.|TRBV3-1
TGTGCCAGCAGCCTACGGGACGCCAGCGGTTCTGAGCAGTTCTTC
CASSLRDASGSEQFF
>TRBJ1-2|medium-sized|.|TRBV27
TGTGCCAGCAGTTTACGGGGGGACTATGGCTACACCTTC
CASSLRGDYGYTF
>TRBJ2-7|.|.|TRBV4-1
TGCGCCAGCAGCCAGGCCTACGAGCAGTACTTC
CASSQAYEQYF
>TRBJ1-4|medium-sized|.|TRBV5-1
TGCGCCAGCAGCCGGCAGGGCCCGTCGGTGGAACTGTTTTTT
CASSRQGPSVELFF
>TRBJ2-5|many|.|TRBV24-1
TGTGCCACCAGTGATGCAGGGGAGGGTCGGGAGACCCAGTACTTC
CATSDAGEGRETQYF
>TRBJ2-5|.|.|TRBV27
TGTGCCAGCAGCTCACGCAGGACTGGCGAGACCCAGTACTTC
CASSSRRTGETQYF
>TRBJ2-5|.|.|TRBV29-1
TGCAGCGTTGTCCCCGGGACTTTAGAGACCCAGTACTTC
CSVVPGTLETQYF
>TRBJ2-7|medium-sized|.|TRBV7-2
TGTGCCAGCAGCGTTTCCTCAGGGTTCGCTTCCGAGCAGTACTTC
CASSVSSGFASEQYF
>TRBJ2-7|.|.|TRBV7-9
TGTGCCAGCAGCCTAAGTGGCCACGAGCAGTACTTC
CASSLSGHEQYF
>TRBJ2-2|few|.|TRBV9
TGTGCCAGCAGCATTCGGACCGGCGGGGGGGAGCTGTTTTTT
CASSIRTGGGELFF
>TRBJ2-3|medium-sized|TRBD2|TRBV18
TGTGCCAGCTCACCACCTAGCCTAGCGGGGGCAGATACGCAGTATTTT
CASSPPSLAGADTQYF
>TRBJ2-3|medium-sized|.|TRBV4-2
TGTGCCAGCAGCCAAGGCACGATACGCCTCCATTTAACCGGGGTTCACACAGATACGCAGTATTTT
CASSQGTIRLHLTGVHTDTQYF
>TRBJ1-3|medium-sized|.|TRBV7-3
TGTGCCAGCAGCGAGCAGGGCCGGAGCTCTGGAAACACCATATATTTT
CASSEQGRSSGNTIYF